Listed below are T cell receptor beta chains from one sample, sequenced in a study of shared clonotypes between healthy human individuals. Using immunoSEQ multiplex PCR, the repertoire was profiled, and TCRdb retains in-frame clones only, with some absent. The top ten clones hold around 0.15% of a sample with roughly 2.5 million clones, 90% to 95% of them seen once. Sequenced: naive CD4+ T cells sorted from blood. Source of these receptors: a man aged 18 to 29 in good health. Both conserved end residues are part of each CDR3. For some rows the clone size is stated as once, few or many, or as a class when expanded; others skip it.

v_call: TRBV18
cdr3_length: 18
clone_size: .
cdr3_aa: CASSPLPLSPGTGDRQFF

v_call: TRBV4-1
cdr3_length: 16
clone_size: .
cdr3_aa: CASSPTGTVISYEQYF

v_call: TRBV30
cdr3_length: 13
clone_size: .
cdr3_aa: CAWSGGRARTQYF

v_call: TRBV14
cdr3_length: 14
clone_size: .
cdr3_aa: CASRGLDRNNEQFF

v_call: TRBV5-6
cdr3_length: 13
clone_size: .
cdr3_aa: CASSLAGSDTQYF

v_call: TRBV9
cdr3_length: 16
clone_size: .
cdr3_aa: CASSEGAVGFSYEQYF

v_call: TRBV27
cdr3_length: 12
clone_size: .
cdr3_aa: CASTSVGETQYF

v_call: TRBV2
cdr3_length: 14
clone_size: .
cdr3_aa: CASSGTGLHEKLFF

v_call: TRBV11-2
cdr3_length: 13
clone_size: .
cdr3_aa: CATRGSSYNEQFF

v_call: TRBV28
cdr3_length: 16
clone_size: .
cdr3_aa: CASSLPGLAGSYEQYF

v_call: TRBV6-5
cdr3_length: 14
clone_size: .
cdr3_aa: CASSPDKGLYGYTF

v_call: TRBV6-5
cdr3_length: 14
clone_size: .
cdr3_aa: CASSPGLAGGGQFF

v_call: TRBV6-5
cdr3_length: 15
clone_size: .
cdr3_aa: CASSYSTGGSYEQYF

v_call: TRBV7-8
cdr3_length: 17
clone_size: .
cdr3_aa: CASSLALSLTGSYEQYF

v_call: TRBV12-5
cdr3_length: 13
clone_size: .
cdr3_aa: CASGFGQGDGAFF

v_call: TRBV7-2
cdr3_length: 15
clone_size: .
cdr3_aa: CASSLVGGSTGELFF

v_call: TRBV6-1
cdr3_length: 15
clone_size: few
cdr3_aa: CASSEARQINQPQHF

v_call: TRBV19
cdr3_length: 17
clone_size: .
cdr3_aa: CASSTPSGRVSYNEQFF

v_call: TRBV28
cdr3_length: 13
clone_size: few
cdr3_aa: CASITVMNTEAFF

v_call: TRBV5-1
cdr3_length: 15
clone_size: .
cdr3_aa: CASSLGDLGYNEQFF

v_call: TRBV5-4
cdr3_length: 15
clone_size: once
cdr3_aa: CASSLHSGGGNEQFF

v_call: TRBV5-4
cdr3_length: 15
clone_size: .
cdr3_aa: CASSLPGSSSYEQYF

v_call: TRBV6-5
cdr3_length: 16
clone_size: .
cdr3_aa: CASSYSTDLNTGELFF

v_call: TRBV19
cdr3_length: 16
clone_size: .
cdr3_aa: CASSPRLAANTGELFF

v_call: TRBV10-1
cdr3_length: 14
clone_size: .
cdr3_aa: CASSEGVSTDTQYF

v_call: TRBV25-1
cdr3_length: 15
clone_size: .
cdr3_aa: CASSDPGTGIYGYTF

v_call: TRBV20-1
cdr3_length: 11
clone_size: few
cdr3_aa: CSAVAHPEQYF

v_call: TRBV5-4
cdr3_length: 15
clone_size: .
cdr3_aa: CASSLRTSGQETQYF

v_call: TRBV6-6
cdr3_length: 13
clone_size: .
cdr3_aa: CASSTPSEEKLFF

v_call: TRBV5-4
cdr3_length: 15
clone_size: .
cdr3_aa: CASSPRDRDYNEQFF

v_call: TRBV6-5
cdr3_length: 15
clone_size: .
cdr3_aa: CASSSHTDGNYGYTF

v_call: TRBV15
cdr3_length: 16
clone_size: .
cdr3_aa: CATSRGLGTAGNTIYF

v_call: TRBV5-6
cdr3_length: 14
clone_size: .
cdr3_aa: CASSLLAAYYGYTF

v_call: TRBV30
cdr3_length: 13
clone_size: .
cdr3_aa: CAWSGQGGETQYF

v_call: TRBV7-9
cdr3_length: 15
clone_size: .
cdr3_aa: CASSISGGSEETQYF

v_call: TRBV5-1
cdr3_length: 16
clone_size: .
cdr3_aa: CASSFLGLAGHNEQFF

v_call: TRBV6-5
cdr3_length: 16
clone_size: .
cdr3_aa: CASSYSQSSSGNTIYF

v_call: TRBV5-1
cdr3_length: 16
clone_size: .
cdr3_aa: CASSPGHSGSSYEQYF

v_call: TRBV9
cdr3_length: 12
clone_size: .
cdr3_aa: CASSRGSNEQFF

v_call: TRBV25-1
cdr3_length: 15
clone_size: .
cdr3_aa: CASSAPGLAGAEQYF

v_call: TRBV5-1
cdr3_length: 15
clone_size: .
cdr3_aa: CASSSSSGSYNEQFF

v_call: TRBV27
cdr3_length: 13
clone_size: .
cdr3_aa: CASSLGTTYEQYF

v_call: TRBV4-2
cdr3_length: 15
clone_size: .
cdr3_aa: CASSQDYGIINIQYF

v_call: TRBV6-5
cdr3_length: 14
clone_size: .
cdr3_aa: CASSYSKSQNEAFF

v_call: TRBV10-3
cdr3_length: 13
clone_size: once
cdr3_aa: CAISDMEGSPLHF

v_call: TRBV7-3
cdr3_length: 15
clone_size: .
cdr3_aa: CASSLRASSNQPQHF

v_call: TRBV10-3
cdr3_length: 13
clone_size: .
cdr3_aa: CAISEGQGYGYTF

v_call: TRBV21-1
cdr3_length: 18
clone_size: .
cdr3_aa: CASSENTLRGFGSYEQYF

v_call: TRBV29-1
cdr3_length: 14
clone_size: .
cdr3_aa: CSVDAGTGRETQYF

v_call: TRBV27
cdr3_length: 16
clone_size: .
cdr3_aa: CASGQSQTGFHSPLHF

v_call: TRBV6-1
cdr3_length: 12
clone_size: .
cdr3_aa: CASLKGTGELFF

v_call: TRBV4-1
cdr3_length: 16
clone_size: .
cdr3_aa: CASSQGQGAPNTEAFF

v_call: TRBV23-1
cdr3_length: 14
clone_size: .
cdr3_aa: CASSQSTIGRKLFF

v_call: TRBV7-2
cdr3_length: 13
clone_size: .
cdr3_aa: CASRPTASDTQYF

v_call: TRBV7-2
cdr3_length: 14
clone_size: .
cdr3_aa: CASSPQGGGQPQHF

v_call: TRBV3-2
cdr3_length: 9
clone_size: few
cdr3_aa: CASSREAFF

v_call: TRBV12-5
cdr3_length: 19
clone_size: once
cdr3_aa: CASGLYVSGRAKNTDTQYF

v_call: TRBV28
cdr3_length: 11
clone_size: few
cdr3_aa: CASSSGYEQYF